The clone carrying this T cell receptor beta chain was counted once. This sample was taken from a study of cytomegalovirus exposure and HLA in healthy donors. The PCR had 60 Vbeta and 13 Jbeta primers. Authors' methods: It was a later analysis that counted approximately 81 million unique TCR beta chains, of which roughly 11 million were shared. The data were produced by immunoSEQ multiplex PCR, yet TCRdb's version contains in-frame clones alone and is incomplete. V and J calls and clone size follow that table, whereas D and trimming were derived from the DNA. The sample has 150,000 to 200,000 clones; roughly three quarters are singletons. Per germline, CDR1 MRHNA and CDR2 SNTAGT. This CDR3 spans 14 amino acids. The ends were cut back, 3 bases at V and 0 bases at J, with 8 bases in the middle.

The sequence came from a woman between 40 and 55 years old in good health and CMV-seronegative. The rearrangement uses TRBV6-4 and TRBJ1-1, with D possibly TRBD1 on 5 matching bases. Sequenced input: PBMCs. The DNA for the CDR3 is TGTGCCAGCAGTGAGGACACTATGAACACTGAAGCTTTCTTT. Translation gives CASSEDTMNTEAFF.